This T cell receptor beta chain was obtained from a study of cytomegalovirus exposure and HLA in healthy donors. With 60 Vbeta and 13 Jbeta primers, the PCR was carried out. Data came from immunoSEQ multiplex PCR; TCRdb stores just in-frame clones and leaves some out. The sample has 150,000 or so clones. CDR1 is SGHVS, CDR2 FNYEAQ, per germline. This CDR3 has 15 residues. With 2 bases clipped from V and 8 bases from J, the junction kept 5 bases outside the gene matches. The chain is built from TRBV7-6 and TRBJ2-1; 11 nucleotides align to TRBD2. The TCR sequence derives from a woman aged 40 to 55 in good health and CMV-seropositive. The sample was PBMCs. CDR3 DNA sequence: TGTGCCAGCAGCTTATTTACTAGCGGGAGTCATGAGCAGTTCTTC. As protein: CASSLFTSGSHEQFF. The variable domain in full, completed from reference TRBV7-6 and TRBJ2-1, reads GAGVSQSPRYKVTKRGQDVALRCDPISGHVSLYWYRQALGQGPEFLTYFNYEAQQDKSGLPNDRFSAERPEGSISTLTIQRTEQRDSAMYRCASSLFTSGSHEQFFGPGTRLTVL.